This is a list of T cell receptor beta chains from one sample in a study of glioma-infiltrating T cells after dendritic cell vaccination. Clones were sequenced by immunoSEQ multiplex PCR, and TCRdb holds only the in-frame ones, with some missing. The sample yields 110,000 or so clones, roughly 90% seen once. The material was blood, obtained after dendritic cell vaccination. These receptors all come from a human donor with glioblastoma. The CDR3 runs from the conserved cysteine through the conserved F or W. A D gene is named only where the DNA matches it firmly. Clone sizes are given selectively: once, few, many, or a class where the clone is expanded.

j_gene,v_gene,abundance,d_gene,CDR3aa,CDR3nt
TRBJ1-2,TRBV29-1,NA,NA,CSVEGGGNYGYTF,TGCAGCGTTGAAGGGGGGGGGAACTATGGCTACACCTTC
TRBJ2-7,TRBV27,NA,NA,CASSVGGGFYEQYF,TGTGCCAGCTCGGTCGGGGGTGGTTTCTACGAGCAGTACTTC
TRBJ2-7,TRBV10-3,NA,NA,CATAGARYEQYF,TGTGCCACGGCGGGGGCGCGGTACGAGCAGTACTTC
TRBJ2-3,TRBV5-8,once,NA,CASSSGVTGPSTDTQYF,TGTGCCAGCAGCTCTGGTGTGACAGGACCTAGCACAGATACGCAGTATTTT
TRBJ2-1,TRBV14,NA,NA,CASSQETENSEQFF,TGTGCCAGCAGCCAAGAGACAGAAAACTCTGAGCAGTTCTTC
TRBJ1-2,TRBV20-1,NA,NA,CSASMGGGYTF,TGCAGTGCTTCTATGGGGGGTGGCTACACCTTC
TRBJ2-7,TRBV5-6,NA,NA,CASSSTGNEQYF,TGTGCCAGCAGCTCCACAGGGAACGAGCAGTACTTC
TRBJ2-1,TRBV10-3,NA,NA,CAISHSSGVPNEQFF,TGTGCCATCAGTCATTCCTCGGGAGTCCCCAATGAGCAGTTCTTC
TRBJ2-1,TRBV7-8,NA,NA,CASSREGKHYNEQFF,TGTGCCAGCAGCCGAGAGGGAAAGCACTACAATGAGCAGTTCTTC
TRBJ1-4,TRBV6-1,few,TRBD1,CASRGTQGLAEKLFF,TGTGCCAGCAGGGGCACACAGGGGCTAGCTGAAAAACTGTTTTTT